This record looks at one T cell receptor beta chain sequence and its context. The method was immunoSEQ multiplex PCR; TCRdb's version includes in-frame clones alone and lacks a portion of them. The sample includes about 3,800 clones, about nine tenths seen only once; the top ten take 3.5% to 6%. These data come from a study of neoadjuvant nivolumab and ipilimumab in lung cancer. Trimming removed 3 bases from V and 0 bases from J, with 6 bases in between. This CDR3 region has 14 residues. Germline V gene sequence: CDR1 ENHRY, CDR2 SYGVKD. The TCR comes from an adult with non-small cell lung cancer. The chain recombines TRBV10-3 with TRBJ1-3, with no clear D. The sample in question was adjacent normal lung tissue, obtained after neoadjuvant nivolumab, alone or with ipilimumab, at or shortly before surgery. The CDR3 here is CAISDKYSGNTIYF. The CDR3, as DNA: TGTGCCATCAGTGACAAGTACTCTGGAAACACCATATATTTT.